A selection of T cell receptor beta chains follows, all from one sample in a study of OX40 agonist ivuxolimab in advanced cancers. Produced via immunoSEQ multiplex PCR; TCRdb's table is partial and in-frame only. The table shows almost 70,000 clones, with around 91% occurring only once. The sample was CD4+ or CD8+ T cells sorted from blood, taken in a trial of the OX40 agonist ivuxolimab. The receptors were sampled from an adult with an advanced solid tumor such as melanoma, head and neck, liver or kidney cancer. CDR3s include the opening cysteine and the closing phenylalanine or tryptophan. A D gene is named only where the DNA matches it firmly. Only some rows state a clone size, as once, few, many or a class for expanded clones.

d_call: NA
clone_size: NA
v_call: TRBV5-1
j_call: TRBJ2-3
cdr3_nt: TGCGCCAGCAGCTTGTCAGGGGAAGATACGCAGTATTTT
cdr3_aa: CASSLSGEDTQYF

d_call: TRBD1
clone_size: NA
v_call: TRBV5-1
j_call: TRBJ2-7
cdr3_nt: TGCGCCAGCAGCCCAGGACAGGGGTATACCTACGAGCAGTACTTC
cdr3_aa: CASSPGQGYTYEQYF

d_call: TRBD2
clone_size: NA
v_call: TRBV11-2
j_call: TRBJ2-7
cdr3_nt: TGTGCCAGCAGCCCTACTAGCGCTTCCTACGAGCAGTACTTC
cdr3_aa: CASSPTSASYEQYF

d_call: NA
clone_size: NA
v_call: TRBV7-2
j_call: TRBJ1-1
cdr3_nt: TGTGCCAGCAGGGGGGCCGGCGCTGAAGCTTTCTTT
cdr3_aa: CASRGAGAEAFF

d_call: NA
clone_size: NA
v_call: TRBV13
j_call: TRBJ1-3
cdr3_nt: TGTGCCAGCAGCCCGGGACGGAAAGAGGGAAACACCATATATTTT
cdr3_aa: CASSPGRKEGNTIYF

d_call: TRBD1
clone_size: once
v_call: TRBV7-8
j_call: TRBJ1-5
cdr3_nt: TGTGCCAGCAGGCATCAGGGGGATCAGCCCCAGCATTTT
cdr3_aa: CASRHQGDQPQHF

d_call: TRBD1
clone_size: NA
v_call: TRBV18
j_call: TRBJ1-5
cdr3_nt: TGTGCCAGCTCACCAGCAGGGGGCTATCAGCCCCAGCATTTT
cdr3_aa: CASSPAGGYQPQHF

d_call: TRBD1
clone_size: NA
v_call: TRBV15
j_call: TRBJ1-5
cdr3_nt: TGTGCCACCAGCAGAAACAGGGGTCGATACAATCAGCCCCAGCATTTT
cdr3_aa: CATSRNRGRYNQPQHF

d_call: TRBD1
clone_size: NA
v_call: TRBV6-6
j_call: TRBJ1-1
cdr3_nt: TGTGCCAGCAGTTACCAGGGGGCCCTCCCTGAAGCTTTCTTT
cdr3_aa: CASSYQGALPEAFF

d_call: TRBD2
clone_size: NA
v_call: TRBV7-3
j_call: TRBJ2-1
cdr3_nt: TGTGCCAGCAGCTTATCGGCGGGAGCAGGGTACAATGAGCAGTTCTTC
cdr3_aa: CASSLSAGAGYNEQFF

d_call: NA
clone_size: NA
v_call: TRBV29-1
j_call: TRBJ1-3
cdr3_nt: TGCAGCGCGGGGGGGGGCTATGGAAACACCATATATTTT
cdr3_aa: CSAGGGYGNTIYF

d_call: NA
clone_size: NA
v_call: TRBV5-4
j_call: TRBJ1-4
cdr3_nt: TGTGCCAGCAGCTGGGACGGTGCAACTAATGAAAAACTGTTTTTT
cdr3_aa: CASSWDGATNEKLFF

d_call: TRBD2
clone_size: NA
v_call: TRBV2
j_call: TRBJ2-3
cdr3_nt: TGTGCCAGCAGCGTGACGACCGGGACTAGCGGGAGTGATACGCAGTATTTT
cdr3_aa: CASSVTTGTSGSDTQYF

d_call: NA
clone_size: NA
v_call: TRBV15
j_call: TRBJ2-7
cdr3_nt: TGTGCCACCAGCAGAGGCCATGGACAGCAGGGCGGCGAGCAGTACTTC
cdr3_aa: CATSRGHGQQGGEQYF

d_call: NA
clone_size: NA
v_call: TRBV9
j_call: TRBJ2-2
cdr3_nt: TGTGCCAGCAGCCAAGGACAGTACACCGGGGAGCTGTTTTTT
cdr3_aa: CASSQGQYTGELFF

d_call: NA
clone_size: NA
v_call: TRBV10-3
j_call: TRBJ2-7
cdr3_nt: TGTGCCACCCAGACAGTCCTAGCCTACGAGCAGTACTTC
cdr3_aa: CATQTVLAYEQYF

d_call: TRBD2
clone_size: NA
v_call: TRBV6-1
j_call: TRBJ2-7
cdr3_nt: TGTGCCGCGGGGGTCTACTACGAGCAGTACTTC
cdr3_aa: CAAGVYYEQYF

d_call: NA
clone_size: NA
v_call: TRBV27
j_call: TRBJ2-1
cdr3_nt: TGTGCCAGCAGTTTTGACCAGTACTACAATGAGCAGTTCTTC
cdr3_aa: CASSFDQYYNEQFF

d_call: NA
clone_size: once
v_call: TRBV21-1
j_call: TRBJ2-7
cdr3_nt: TGTGCCAGCAGCAAAGTCAAGGGGAATTACAGGGGGAACAACTCCTACGAGCAGTACTTC
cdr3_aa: CASSKVKGNYRGNNSYEQYF

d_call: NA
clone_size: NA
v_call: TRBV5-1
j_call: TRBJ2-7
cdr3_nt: TGTGCCAGCAGCTTCCCCAGGGGCTACGAGCAGTACTTC
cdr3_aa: CASSFPRGYEQYF

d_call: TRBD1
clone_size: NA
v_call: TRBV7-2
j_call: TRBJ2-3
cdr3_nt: TGTGCCAGCAGCGCCGACAGGGACGCTAGCACAGATACGCAGTATTTT
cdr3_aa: CASSADRDASTDTQYF

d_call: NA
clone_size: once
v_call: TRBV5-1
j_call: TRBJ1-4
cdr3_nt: TGCGCCAGCAGCCGGGGGCCCGCAACTAATGAAAAACTGTTTTTT
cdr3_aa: CASSRGPATNEKLFF

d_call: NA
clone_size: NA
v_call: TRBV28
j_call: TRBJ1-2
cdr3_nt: TGTGCCAGCAGTTTGACAGATAGGGGCTACACCTTC
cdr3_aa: CASSLTDRGYTF

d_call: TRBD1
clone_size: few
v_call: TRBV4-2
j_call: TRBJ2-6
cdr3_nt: TGTGCCAGCAGCCCCCGACAGGGGGCGGCCGGGGCCAACGTCCTGACTTTC
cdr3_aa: CASSPRQGAAGANVLTF

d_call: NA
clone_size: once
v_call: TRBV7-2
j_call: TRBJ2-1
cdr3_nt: TGTGCCAGCAGCCCCCCTGGCGGTCCTAGCTCCTACAATGAGCAGTTCTTC
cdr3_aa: CASSPPGGPSSYNEQFF

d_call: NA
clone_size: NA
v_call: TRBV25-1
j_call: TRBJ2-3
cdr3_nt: TGTGCCAGCAGTGTTACAGATACGCAGTATTTT
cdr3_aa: CASSVTDTQYF

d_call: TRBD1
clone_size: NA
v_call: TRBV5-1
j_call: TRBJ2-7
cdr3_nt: TGCGCCAGCAGCCCCGACAGGGGTTACGAGCAGTACTTC
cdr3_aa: CASSPDRGYEQYF

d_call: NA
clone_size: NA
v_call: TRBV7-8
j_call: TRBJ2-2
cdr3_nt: TGTGCCAGCAGCAGAAACCCCCCGCAGGGTTCAAACACCGGGGAGCTGTTTTTT
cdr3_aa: CASSRNPPQGSNTGELFF

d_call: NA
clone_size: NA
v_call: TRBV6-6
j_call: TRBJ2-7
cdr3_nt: NA
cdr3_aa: CASSSSHSSYEQYF

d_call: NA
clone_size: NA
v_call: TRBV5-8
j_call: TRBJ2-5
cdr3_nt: TGTGCCAGCAGCTTGTTTGTAGAGACCCAGTACTTC
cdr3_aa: CASSLFVETQYF

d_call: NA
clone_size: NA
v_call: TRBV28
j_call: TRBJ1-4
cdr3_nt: TGTGCCAGCAGGCCTGCAGGGAGCACTAATGAAAAACTGTTTTTT
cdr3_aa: CASRPAGSTNEKLFF

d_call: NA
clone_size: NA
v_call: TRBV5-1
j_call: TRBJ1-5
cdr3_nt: TGCGCCAGCAGCGTGGACGGACGGGGACAGCCCCAGCATTTT
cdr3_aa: CASSVDGRGQPQHF

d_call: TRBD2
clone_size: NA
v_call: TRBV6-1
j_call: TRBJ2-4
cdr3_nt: TGTGCCAGCAGTGAACGCCCTAGCGGGGTGAAAAACATTCAGTACTTC
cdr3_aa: CASSERPSGVKNIQYF

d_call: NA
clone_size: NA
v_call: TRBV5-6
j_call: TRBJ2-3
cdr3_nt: TGTGCCAGCAGCTTGGTGCAGGGCACAGATACGCAGTATTTT
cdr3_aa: CASSLVQGTDTQYF

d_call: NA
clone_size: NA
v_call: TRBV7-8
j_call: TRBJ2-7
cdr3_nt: TGTGCCAGCAGCCGTTCCGAGACTAGGAGCGAGCAGTACTTC
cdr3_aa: CASSRSETRSEQYF

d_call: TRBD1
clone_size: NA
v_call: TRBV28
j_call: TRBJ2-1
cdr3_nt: TGTGCCAGCAGTGCCACCGGGACAGCCTACAATGAGCAGTTCTTC
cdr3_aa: CASSATGTAYNEQFF

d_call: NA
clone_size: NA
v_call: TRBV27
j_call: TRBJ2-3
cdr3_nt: TGTGCCAGCAGTTTCGTGAGAGATACGCAGTATTTT
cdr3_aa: CASSFVRDTQYF

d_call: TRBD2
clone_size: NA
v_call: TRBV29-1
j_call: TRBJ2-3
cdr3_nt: TGCAGCGTCACGGGAGGGCCTCGGGGCACAGATACGCAGTATTTT
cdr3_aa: CSVTGGPRGTDTQYF

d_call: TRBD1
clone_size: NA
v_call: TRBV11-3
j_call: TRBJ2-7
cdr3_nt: TGTGCCAGCAGCTTAGAGGGACAGGGGCGGGACCTTACCTACGAGCAGTACTTC
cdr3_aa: CASSLEGQGRDLTYEQYF

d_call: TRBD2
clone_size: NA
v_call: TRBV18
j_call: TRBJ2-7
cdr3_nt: TGTGCCAGCTCACCTGGGTCAGCGGGAAGGGACGAGCAGTACTTC
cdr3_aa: CASSPGSAGRDEQYF

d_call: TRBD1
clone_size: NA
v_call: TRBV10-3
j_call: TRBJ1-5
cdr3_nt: TGTGCCATCAGTGGGGACAGGGAGTTTCAGCCCCAGCATTTT
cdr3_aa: CAISGDREFQPQHF

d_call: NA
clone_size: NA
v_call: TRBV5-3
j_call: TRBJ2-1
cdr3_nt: TGTGCCAGAAGCGTCCGGGACCGCCCCTTTGGGCCGTTCTTC
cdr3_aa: CARSVRDRPFGPFF

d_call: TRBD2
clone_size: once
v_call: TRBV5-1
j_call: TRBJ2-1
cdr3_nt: TGCGCCAGCAGCTTGAACGCCGGGACTAGCGGGAGGATCTACAATGAGCAGTTCTTC
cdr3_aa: CASSLNAGTSGRIYNEQFF

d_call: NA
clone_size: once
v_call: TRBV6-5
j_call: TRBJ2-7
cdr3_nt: TGTGCCAGCAAGAACTCGGGACGGGGACCCTACGAGCAGTACTTC
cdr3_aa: CASKNSGRGPYEQYF

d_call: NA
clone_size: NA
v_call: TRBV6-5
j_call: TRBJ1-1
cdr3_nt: TGTGCCAGCAGGCGGGTCGGGGGCAGGAACACTGAAGCTTTCTTT
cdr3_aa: CASRRVGGRNTEAFF

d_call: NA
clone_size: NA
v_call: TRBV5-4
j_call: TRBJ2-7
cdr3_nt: TGTGCCAGCAGCGGGGGGCAGGGCCACTACGAGCAGTACTTC
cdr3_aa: CASSGGQGHYEQYF

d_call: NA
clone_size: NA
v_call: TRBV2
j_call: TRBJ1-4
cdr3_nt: TGTGCCAGCAGCCGACAGGCTGCAACTAATGAAAAACTGTTTTTT
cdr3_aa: CASSRQAATNEKLFF

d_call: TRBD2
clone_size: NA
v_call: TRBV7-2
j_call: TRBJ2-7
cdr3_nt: TGTGCCAGCAGCTCCACTAGCGGAGCGCAATACGAGCAGTACTTC
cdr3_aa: CASSSTSGAQYEQYF

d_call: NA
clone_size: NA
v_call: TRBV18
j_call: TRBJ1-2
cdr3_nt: TGTGCCAGCTCACCAGGGATCTATGGCTACACCTTC
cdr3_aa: CASSPGIYGYTF

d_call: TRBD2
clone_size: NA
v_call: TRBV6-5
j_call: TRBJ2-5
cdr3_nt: TGTGCCAGCAATTACCACAGGACTAGCGCGCAAGAGCAGTACTTC
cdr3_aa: CASNYHRTSAQEQYF

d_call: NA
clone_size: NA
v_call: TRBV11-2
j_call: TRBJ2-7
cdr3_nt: TGTGCCAGCAGCTTAAATACAGGGCGCGAGCAGTACTTC
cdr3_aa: CASSLNTGREQYF